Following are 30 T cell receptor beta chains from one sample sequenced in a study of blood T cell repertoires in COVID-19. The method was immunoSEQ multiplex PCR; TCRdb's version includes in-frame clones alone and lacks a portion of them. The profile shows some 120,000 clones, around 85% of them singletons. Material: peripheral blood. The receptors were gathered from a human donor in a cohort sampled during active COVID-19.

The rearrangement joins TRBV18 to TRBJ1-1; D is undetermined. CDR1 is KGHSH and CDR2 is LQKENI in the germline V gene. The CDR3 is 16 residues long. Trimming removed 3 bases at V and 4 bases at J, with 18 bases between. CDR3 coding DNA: TGTGCCAGCTCACCCGAAGTCCGGGAGACGGGCACTGAAGCTTTCTTT. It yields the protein CASSPEVRETGTEAFF.

The CDR3 DNA follows: TGTGCCAGTAGTATTGCCAGGGGCGTTTTTAGGACAGATACGCAGTATTTT. Protein sequence: CASSIARGVFRTDTQYF. V and J are TRBV19 and TRBJ2-3; tentatively, D is TRBD1 (6 bases). The CDR3 has 17 amino acids. Germline lookup yields CDR1 LNHDA and CDR2 SQIVND (reference sequence). V lost 3 bases and J lost 3, with 19 bases in between.

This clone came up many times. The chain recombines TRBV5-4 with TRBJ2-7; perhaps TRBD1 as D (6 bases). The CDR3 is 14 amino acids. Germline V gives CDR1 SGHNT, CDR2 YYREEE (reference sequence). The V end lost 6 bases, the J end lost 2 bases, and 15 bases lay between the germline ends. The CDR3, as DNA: TGTGCCAGCACCCGACAGGACCACCCCTACGAGCAGTACTTC. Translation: CASTRQDHPYEQYF.

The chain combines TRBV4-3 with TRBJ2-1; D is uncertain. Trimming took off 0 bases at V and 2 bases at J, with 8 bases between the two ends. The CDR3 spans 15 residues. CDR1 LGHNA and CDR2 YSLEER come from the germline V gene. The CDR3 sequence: CASSQDGPPYNEQFF. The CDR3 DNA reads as TGCGCCAGCAGCCAAGATGGCCCGCCCTACAATGAGCAGTTCTTC.

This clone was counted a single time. The chain's CDR3 is CASSYSDPGTGGEQYF. The CDR3 bases are TGTGCCAGCAGTTACTCGGACCCCGGGACAGGGGGCGAGCAGTACTTC. This chain links TRBV6-5 with TRBJ2-7; 11 nucleotides align to TRBD1. This CDR3 spans 16 amino acids. Germline-derived CDR1 and CDR2 are MNHEY and SVGAGI. With 0 bases clipped from V and 6 bases from J, the junction kept 7 bases outside the gene matches.

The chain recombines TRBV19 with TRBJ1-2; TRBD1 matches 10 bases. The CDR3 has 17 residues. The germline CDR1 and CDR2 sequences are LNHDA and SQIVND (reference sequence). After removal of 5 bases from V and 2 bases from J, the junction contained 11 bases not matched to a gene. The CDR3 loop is CASSLESGTGANYGYTF. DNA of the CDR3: TGTGCCAGTAGTCTCGAATCCGGGACAGGGGCGAACTATGGCTACACCTTC. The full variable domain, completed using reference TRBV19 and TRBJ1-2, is DGGITQSPKYLFRKEGQNVTLSCEQNLNHDAMYWYRQDPGQGLRLIYYSQIVNDFQKGDIAEGYSVSREKKESFPLTVTSAQKNPTAFYLCASSLESGTGANYGYTFGSGTRLTVV.

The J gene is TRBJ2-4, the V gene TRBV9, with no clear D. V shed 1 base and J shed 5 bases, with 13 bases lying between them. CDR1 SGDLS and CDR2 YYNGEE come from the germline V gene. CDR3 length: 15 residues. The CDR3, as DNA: TGTGCCAGCAGCGTACAGGCTAACTCAGAAAACATTCAGTACTTC. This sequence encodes CASSVQANSENIQYF.

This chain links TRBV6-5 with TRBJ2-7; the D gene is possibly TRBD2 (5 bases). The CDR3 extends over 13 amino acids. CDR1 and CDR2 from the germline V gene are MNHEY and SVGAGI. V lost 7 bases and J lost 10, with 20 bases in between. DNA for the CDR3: TGTGCCAGCACCCCGGGAATAGGGAGAGAACAGTACTTC. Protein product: CASTPGIGREQYF.

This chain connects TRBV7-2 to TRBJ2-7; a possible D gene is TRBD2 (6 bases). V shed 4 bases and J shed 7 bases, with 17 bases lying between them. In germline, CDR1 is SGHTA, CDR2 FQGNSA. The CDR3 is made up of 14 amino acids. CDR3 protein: CASSSGDQAGEQYF. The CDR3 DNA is TGTGCCAGCAGCTCGGGGGATCAGGCGGGGGAGCAGTACTTC.

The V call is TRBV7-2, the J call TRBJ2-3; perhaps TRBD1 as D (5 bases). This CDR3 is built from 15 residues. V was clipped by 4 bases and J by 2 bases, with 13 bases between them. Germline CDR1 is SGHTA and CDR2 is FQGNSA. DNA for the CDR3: TGTGCCAGCAGCTCAGATAGGGGATACACAGATACGCAGTATTTT. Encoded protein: CASSSDRGYTDTQYF.

CDR3 protein: CASSAGTGTQPQHF. The CDR3 region has the DNA TGCGCCAGCAGCGCCGGGACAGGGACTCAGCCCCAGCATTTT. V usage is TRBV5-1 and J usage is TRBJ1-5; the match to TRBD1 covers 9 bases. The V gene end was trimmed by 4 bases and the J gene end by 6 bases; junction bases not matched to a gene: 5. This CDR3 is 14 amino acids long. CDR1 is SGHRS and CDR2 is YFSETQ in the germline V gene. Variable domain in full (rest from reference TRBV5-1 and TRBJ1-5): KAGVTQTPRYLIKTRGQQVTLSCSPISGHRSVSWYQQTPGQGLQFLFEYFSETQRNKGNFPGRFSGRQFSNSRSEMNVSTLELGDSALYLCASSAGTGTQPQHFGDGTRLSIL.

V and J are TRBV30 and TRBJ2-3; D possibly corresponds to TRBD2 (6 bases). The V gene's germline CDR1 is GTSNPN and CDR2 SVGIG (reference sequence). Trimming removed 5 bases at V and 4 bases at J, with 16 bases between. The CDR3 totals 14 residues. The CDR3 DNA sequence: TGTGCCTGGGCCGGGACTCCCGCTTCAGATACGCAGTATTTT. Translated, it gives CAWAGTPASDTQYF.

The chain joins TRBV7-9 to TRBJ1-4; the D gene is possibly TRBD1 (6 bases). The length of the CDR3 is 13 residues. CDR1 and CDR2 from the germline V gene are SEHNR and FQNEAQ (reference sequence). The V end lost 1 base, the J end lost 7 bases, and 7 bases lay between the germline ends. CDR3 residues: CASSLVGAEKLFF. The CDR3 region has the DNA TGTGCCAGCAGCTTAGTGGGGGCTGAAAAACTGTTTTTT.

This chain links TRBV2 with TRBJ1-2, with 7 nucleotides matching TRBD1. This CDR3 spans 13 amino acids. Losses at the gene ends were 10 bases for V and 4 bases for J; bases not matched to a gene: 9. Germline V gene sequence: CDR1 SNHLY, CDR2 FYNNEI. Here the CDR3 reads CATERGRVYGYTF. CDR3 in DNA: TGTGCCACGGAAAGGGGGCGGGTCTATGGCTACACCTTC.

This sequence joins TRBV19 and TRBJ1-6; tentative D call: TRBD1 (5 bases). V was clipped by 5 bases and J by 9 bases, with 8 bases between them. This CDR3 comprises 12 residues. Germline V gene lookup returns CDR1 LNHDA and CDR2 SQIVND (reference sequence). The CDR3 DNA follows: TGTGCCAGTAGTGTAACAGGTTCACCCCTCCACTTT. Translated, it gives CASSVTGSPLHF.

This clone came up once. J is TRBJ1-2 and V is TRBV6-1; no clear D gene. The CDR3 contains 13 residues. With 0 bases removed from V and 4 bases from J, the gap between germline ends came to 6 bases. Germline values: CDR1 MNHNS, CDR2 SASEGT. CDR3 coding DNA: TGTGCCAGCAGTGAAGCGGGAGTCTATGGCTACACCTTC. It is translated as CASSEAGVYGYTF.

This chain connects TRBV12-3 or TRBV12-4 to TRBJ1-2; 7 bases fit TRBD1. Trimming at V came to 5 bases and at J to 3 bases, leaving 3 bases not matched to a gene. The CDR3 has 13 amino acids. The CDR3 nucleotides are TGTGCCAGCAGTGCCGACAGGGACTATGGCTACACCTTC. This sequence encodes CASSADRDYGYTF.

In DNA form, the CDR3 reads TGTGCCAGCAGCCTCGGTAGACAGACCGTGACCTATAATTCACCCCTCCACTTT. Its protein is CASSLGRQTVTYNSPLHF. The chain joins TRBV6-2 or TRBV6-3 to TRBJ1-6; a weak D match, TRBD1 (5 bases). V lost 6 bases and J 2 bases, leaving 20 bases between the germline ends. Germline CDR1 reads MNHEY; CDR2 reads SVGEGT. This CDR3 region has 18 residues.

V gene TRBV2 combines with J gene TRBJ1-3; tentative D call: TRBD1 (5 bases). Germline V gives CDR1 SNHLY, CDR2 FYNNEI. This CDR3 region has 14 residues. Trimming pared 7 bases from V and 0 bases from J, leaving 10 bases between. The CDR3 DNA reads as TGTGCCAGCAATGACAGAAGCTCTGGAAACACCATATATTTT. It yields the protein CASNDRSSGNTIYF.

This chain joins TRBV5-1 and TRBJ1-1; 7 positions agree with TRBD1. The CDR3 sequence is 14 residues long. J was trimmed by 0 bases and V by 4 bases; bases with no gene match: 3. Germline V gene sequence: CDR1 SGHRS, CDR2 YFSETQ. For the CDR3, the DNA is TGCGCCAGCAGCGACAGGGCCCTGAACACTGAAGCTTTCTTT. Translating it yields CASSDRALNTEAFF.

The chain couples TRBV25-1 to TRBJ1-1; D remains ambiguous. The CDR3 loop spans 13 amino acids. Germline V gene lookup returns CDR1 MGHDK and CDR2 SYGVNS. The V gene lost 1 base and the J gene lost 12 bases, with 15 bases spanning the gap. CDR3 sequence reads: CASSELTPERSFF. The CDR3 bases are TGTGCCAGCAGTGAATTGACTCCCGAGAGATCTTTCTTT.

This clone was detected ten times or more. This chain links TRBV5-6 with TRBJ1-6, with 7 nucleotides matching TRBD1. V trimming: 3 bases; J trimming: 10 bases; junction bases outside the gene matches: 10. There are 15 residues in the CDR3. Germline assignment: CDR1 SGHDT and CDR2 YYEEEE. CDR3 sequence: CASSSPGGLGSPLHF. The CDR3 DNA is TGTGCCAGCAGCTCCCCAGGGGGATTAGGGTCACCCCTCCACTTT.

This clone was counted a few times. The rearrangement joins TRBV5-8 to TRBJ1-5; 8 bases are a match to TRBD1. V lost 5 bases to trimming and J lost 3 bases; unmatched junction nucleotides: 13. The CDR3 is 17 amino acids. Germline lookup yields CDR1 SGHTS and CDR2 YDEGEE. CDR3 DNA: TGTGCCAGCAGTTCCGGGACAGGCCTCGCTGCCAATCAGCCCCAGCATTTT. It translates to CASSSGTGLAANQPQHF.

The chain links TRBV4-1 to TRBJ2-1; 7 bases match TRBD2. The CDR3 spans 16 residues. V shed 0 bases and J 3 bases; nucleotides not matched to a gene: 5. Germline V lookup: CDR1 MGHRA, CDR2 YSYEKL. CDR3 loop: CASSQDWGGNYNEQFF. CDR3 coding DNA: TGCGCCAGCAGCCAAGATTGGGGGGGGAACTACAATGAGCAGTTCTTC.

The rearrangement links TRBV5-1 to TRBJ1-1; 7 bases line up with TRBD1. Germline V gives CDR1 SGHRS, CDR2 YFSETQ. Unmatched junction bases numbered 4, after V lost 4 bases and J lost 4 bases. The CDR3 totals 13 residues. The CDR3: CASSGNRGTEAFF. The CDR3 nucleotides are TGCGCCAGCAGCGGAAACAGGGGCACTGAAGCTTTCTTT.

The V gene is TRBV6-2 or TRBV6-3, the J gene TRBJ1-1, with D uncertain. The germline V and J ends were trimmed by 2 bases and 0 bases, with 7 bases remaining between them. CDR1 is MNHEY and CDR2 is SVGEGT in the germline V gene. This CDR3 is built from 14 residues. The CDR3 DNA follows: TGTGCCAGCAGTTACAACACCTTGAACACTGAAGCTTTCTTT. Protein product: CASSYNTLNTEAFF.

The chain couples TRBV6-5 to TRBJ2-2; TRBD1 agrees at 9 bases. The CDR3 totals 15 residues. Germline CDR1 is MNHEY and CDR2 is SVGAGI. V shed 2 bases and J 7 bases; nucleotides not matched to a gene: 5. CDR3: CASSYKQGANGELFF. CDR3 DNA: TGTGCCAGCAGTTACAAACAGGGGGCGAACGGGGAGCTGTTTTTT.

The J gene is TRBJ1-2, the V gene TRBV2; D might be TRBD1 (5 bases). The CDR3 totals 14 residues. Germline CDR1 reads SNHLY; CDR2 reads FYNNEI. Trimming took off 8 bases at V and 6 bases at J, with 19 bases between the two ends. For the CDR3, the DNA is TGTGCCAGCCTGTCATCCCTAATAGGGGATGGCTACACCTTC. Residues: CASLSSLIGDGYTF.

Here the CDR3 reads CASSQEPGLGTDTQYF. The CDR3 nucleotides read TGCGCCAGCAGCCAAGAGCCGGGACTAGGAACAGATACGCAGTATTTT. J is TRBJ2-3 and V is TRBV4-1; 8 bases fit TRBD2. With V trimmed by 0 bases and J by 3 bases, 5 bases remained unmatched. This CDR3 contains 16 residues. The germline gives CDR1 MGHRA, CDR2 YSYEKL.

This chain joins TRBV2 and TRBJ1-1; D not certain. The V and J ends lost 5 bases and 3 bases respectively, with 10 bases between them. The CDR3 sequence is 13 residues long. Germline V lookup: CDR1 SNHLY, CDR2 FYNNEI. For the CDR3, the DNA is TGTGCCAGCAGTTCCGACACGGACACTGAAGCTTTCTTT. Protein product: CASSSDTDTEAFF.